Below, 11 T cell receptor beta chains from the same sample are listed, as sequenced in a study of response to subunit inactivated influenza vaccine (dated by TCRdb to 2016 to 2019). Receptor amplification or capture employed RT-PCR. The sequencer was an Illumina HiSeq 2500. In-frame beta chains were kept once TCRdb had trimmed the public reads at Q25 with fastp and called clones with MiXCR. Each CDR3 protein appears once, grouped with its most common genes and DNA. The sample table shows 550,000 to 800,000 distinct CDR3 sequences, and 15% to 19% are seen once. Around a tenth of the sample rests with the top ten. The sequencing here drew on PBMCs from blood, taken 12 days after vaccination. The receptors originated from a man over 45 who received an inactivated influenza vaccine. Donor details come from another sample of the same person, matched by shared clones.

This clonotype was picked up a small number of times. V is TRBV6-5 and J is TRBJ2-3; D possibly corresponds to TRBD2 (6 bases). The CDR3 has 17 amino acids. Germline assignment: CDR1 MNHEY and CDR2 SVGAGI. V was cut by 0 bases and J by 7 bases, with 20 bases left in between. CDR3 residues: CASSYSRNSAGRHTQYF. The CDR3, as DNA: TGTGCCAGCAGTTACTCACGTAATTCAGCGGGTAGGCATACGCAGTATTTT.

The genes are TRBV5-1 and TRBJ2-7; 9 nucleotides agree with TRBD1. The CDR3 has 16 residues. The germline V gene has CDR1 SGHRS and CDR2 YFSETQ. The ends lost 0 bases at V and 4 bases at J; junction bases unmatched: 8. The CDR3 coding sequence is TGCGCCAGCAGCTTGGTGGGACAGGGAGTAGGGTACGAGCAGTACTTC. Translated: CASSLVGQGVGYEQYF.

The gene calls are TRBV5-1 and TRBJ2-5; D ambiguous. V dropped 0 bases and J dropped 5 bases, with 8 bases sitting between them. CDR3 length equals 13 residues. In germline, CDR1 is SGHRS, CDR2 YFSETQ. The CDR3 protein is CASSLDPTETQYF. The CDR3 coding sequence is TGCGCCAGCAGCTTGGATCCGACGGAGACCCAGTACTTC.

This clonotype came up a few times. V and J are TRBV12-3 or TRBV12-4 and TRBJ2-7; possibly TRBD2 for D (5 bases). Trimming removed 4 bases from V and 6 bases from J, with 10 bases in between. The CDR3 has 12 residues. CDR3 DNA sequence: TGTGCCAGCAGTTACGCCCGGGGCGAGCAGTACTTC. As protein: CASSYARGEQYF.

The chain employs TRBV3-1 and TRBJ2-2; D is undetermined. Germline CDR1 reads LGHDT; CDR2 reads YNNKEL (reference sequence). V was shortened by 4 bases and J by 0 bases, with 12 bases between the two germline ends. The CDR3 extends over 16 amino acids. The CDR3 DNA reads TGTGCCAGCAGCCGCGCAGGAGTTGCGAACACCGGGGAGCTGTTTTTT. Translating it yields CASSRAGVANTGELFF.

This clonotype was detected a few times. V usage is TRBV12-3 or TRBV12-4 and J usage is TRBJ2-7; D gene uncertain. The CDR3 totals 14 residues. Trimming removed 3 bases at V and 3 bases at J, with 12 bases between. The CDR3 nucleotides are TGTGCCAGCAGTTTTTCCCGGAGCCTCTACGAGCAGTACTTC. Residues: CASSFSRSLYEQYF.

This clonotype was seen a handful of times. The chain combines TRBV2 with TRBJ1-1; D is undetermined. CDR1 is SNHLY, CDR2 FYNNEI, per germline. CDR3 length: 14 amino acids. The V gene lost 4 bases and the J gene lost 0 bases, with 9 bases spanning the gap. The CDR3 DNA sequence: TGTGCCAGCAGTGTACAGCCCCTGAACACTGAAGCTTTCTTT. Translation: CASSVQPLNTEAFF.

A few counts support this clonotype. The chain carries TRBV5-1 and TRBJ2-7; TRBD1 might be the D (6 bases). The ends were cut back, 1 base at V and 1 base at J, with 18 bases in the middle. CDR3 length: 17 residues. Germline values: CDR1 SGHRS, CDR2 YFSETQ. Here the CDR3 DNA reads TGCGCCAGCAGCTTGACTGCCCGGGTGGACAGTTCCTACGAGCAGTACTTC. Translated: CASSLTARVDSSYEQYF.

Only a few counts were recorded for this clonotype. The CDR3: CASSQDMASSDTQYF. For the CDR3, the DNA is TGCGCCAGCAGCCAAGATATGGCGTCCTCTGATACGCAGTATTTT. The chain is built from TRBV4-1 and TRBJ2-3; D not certain. CDR1 is MGHRA, CDR2 YSYEKL, per germline. The CDR3 spans 15 residues. Trimming pared 0 bases from V and 6 bases from J, leaving 13 bases between.

This sequence joins TRBV2 and TRBJ2-1; no reliable D call. Germline V gives CDR1 SNHLY, CDR2 FYNNEI. The CDR3 is 10 amino acids. The germline V and J ends were trimmed by 8 bases and 12 bases, with 11 bases remaining between them. The DNA of the CDR3 is TGTGCCAGCCGCCGAGTGTTGCAGTTCTTC. Its protein is CASRRVLQFF.

Ten or more counts support this clonotype. The V gene is TRBV28, the J gene TRBJ1-2; D possibly corresponds to TRBD1 (6 bases). This CDR3 spans 16 amino acids. Germline CDR1 MDHEN, CDR2 SYDVKM. Trimming cost V 1 base and J 4 bases, with 16 bases left between them. The CDR3: CASSLSEGGGSYGYTF. The CDR3 DNA reads as TGTGCCAGCAGTTTATCCGAGGGGGGAGGGTCCTATGGCTACACCTTC.